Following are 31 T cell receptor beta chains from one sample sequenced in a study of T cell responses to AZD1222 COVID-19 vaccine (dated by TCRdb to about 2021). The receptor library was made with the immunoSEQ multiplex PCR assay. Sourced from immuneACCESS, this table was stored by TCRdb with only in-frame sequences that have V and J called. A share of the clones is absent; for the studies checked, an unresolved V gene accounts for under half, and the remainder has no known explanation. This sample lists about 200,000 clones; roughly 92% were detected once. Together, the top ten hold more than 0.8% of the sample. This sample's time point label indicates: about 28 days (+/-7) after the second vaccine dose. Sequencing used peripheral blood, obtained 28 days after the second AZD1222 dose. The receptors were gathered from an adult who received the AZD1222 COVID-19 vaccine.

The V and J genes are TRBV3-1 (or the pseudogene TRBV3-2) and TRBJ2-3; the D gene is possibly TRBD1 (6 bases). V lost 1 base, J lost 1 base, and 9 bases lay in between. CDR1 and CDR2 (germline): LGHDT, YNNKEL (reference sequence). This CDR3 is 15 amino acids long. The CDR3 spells CASSQGTGRTDTQYF. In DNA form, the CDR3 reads TGTGCCAGCAGCCAAGGTACAGGGCGCACAGATACGCAGTATTTT.

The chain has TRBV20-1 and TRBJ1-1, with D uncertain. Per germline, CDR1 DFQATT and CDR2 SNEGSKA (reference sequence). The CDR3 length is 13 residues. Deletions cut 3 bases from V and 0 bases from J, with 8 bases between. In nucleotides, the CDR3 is TGCAGTGCTAGTAACAGCCTGAACACTGAAGCTTTCTTT. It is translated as CSASNSLNTEAFF.

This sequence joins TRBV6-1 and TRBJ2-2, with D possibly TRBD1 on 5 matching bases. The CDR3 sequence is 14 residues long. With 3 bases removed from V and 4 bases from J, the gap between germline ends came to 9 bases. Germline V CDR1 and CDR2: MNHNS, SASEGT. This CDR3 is CASSDRVGTGELFF. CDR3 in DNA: TGTGCCAGCAGTGACAGGGTAGGCACCGGGGAGCTGTTTTTT.

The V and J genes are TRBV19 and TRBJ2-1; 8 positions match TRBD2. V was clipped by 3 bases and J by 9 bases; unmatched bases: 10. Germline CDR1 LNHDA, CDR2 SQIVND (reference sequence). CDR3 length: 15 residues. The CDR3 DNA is TGTGCCAGTAGTATTGAGCGGGGGCCTGGTGGTGAGCAGTTCTTC. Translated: CASSIERGPGGEQFF.

CDR3 in amino acids: CASSQGHTGNTEAFF. The CDR3 nucleotides read TGTGCCAGCAGTCAGGGACACACGGGGAACACTGAAGCTTTCTTT. The chain has TRBV6-5 and TRBJ1-1, with D possibly matching TRBD1 (6 bases). Per the germline V gene, CDR1 is MNHEY and CDR2 is SVGAGI. The CDR3 has 15 residues. The ends were cut back, 5 bases at V and 1 base at J, with 14 bases in the middle.

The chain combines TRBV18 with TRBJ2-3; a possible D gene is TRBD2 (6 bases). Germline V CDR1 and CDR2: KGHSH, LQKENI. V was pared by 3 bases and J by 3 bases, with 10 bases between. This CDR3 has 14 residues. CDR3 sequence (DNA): TGTGCCAGCTCACCGTCGGGAGATACAGATACGCAGTATTTT. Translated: CASSPSGDTDTQYF.

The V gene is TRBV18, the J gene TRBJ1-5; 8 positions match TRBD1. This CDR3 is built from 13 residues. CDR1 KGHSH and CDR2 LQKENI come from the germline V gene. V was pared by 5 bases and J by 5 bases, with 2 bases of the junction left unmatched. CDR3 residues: CASSTTGDQPQHF. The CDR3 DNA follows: TGTGCCAGCTCAACGACAGGGGATCAGCCCCAGCATTTT.

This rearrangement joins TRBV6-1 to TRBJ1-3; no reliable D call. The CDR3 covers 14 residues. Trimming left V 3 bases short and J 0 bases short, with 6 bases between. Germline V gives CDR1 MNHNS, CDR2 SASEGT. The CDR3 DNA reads TGTGCCAGCAGTGACGACCGCTCTGGAAACACCATATATTTT. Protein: CASSDDRSGNTIYF.

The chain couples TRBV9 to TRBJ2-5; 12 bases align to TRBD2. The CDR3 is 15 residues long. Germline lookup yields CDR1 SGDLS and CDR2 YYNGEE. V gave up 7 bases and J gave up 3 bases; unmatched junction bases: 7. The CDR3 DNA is TGTGCCAGCTCCCGTAGACTAGCGGGGGAAGAGACCCAGTACTTC. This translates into CASSRRLAGEETQYF. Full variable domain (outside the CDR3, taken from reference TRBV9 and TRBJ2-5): DSGVTQTPKHLITATGQRVTLRCSPRSGDLSVYWYQQSLDQGLQFLIQYYNGEERAKGNILERFSAQQFPDLHSELNLSSLELGDSALYFCASSRRLAGEETQYFGPGTRLLVL.

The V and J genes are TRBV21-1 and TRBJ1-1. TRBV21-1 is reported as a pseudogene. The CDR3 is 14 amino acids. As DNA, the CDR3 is TGTGCCAGCAACCATGGAGGGGGGAACACTGAAGCTTTCTTT. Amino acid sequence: CASNHGGGNTEAFF.

DNA for the CDR3: TGTGCCAGCAGTTATCAGATCACCGGGGAGCTGTTTTTT. Its translation is CASSYQITGELFF. The chain employs TRBV6-5 and TRBJ2-2, with D unclear. Looked up from germline, CDR1 is MNHEY and CDR2 is SVGAGI. The CDR3 contains 13 residues. The ends were cut back, 3 bases at V and 4 bases at J, with 6 bases in the middle.

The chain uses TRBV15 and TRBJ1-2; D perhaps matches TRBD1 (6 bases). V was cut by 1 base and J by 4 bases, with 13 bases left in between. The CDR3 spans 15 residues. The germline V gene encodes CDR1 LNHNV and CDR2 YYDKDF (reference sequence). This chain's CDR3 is CATSRGTASGYGYTF. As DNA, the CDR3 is TGTGCCACCAGCAGAGGGACAGCGTCTGGCTATGGCTACACCTTC.

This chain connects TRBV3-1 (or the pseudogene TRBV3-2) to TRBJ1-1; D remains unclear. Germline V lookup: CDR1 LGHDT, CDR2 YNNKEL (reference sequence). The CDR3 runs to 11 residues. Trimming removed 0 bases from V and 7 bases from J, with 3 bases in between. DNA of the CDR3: TGTGCCAGCAGCCAAGACCGTGAAGCTTTCTTT. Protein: CASSQDREAFF.

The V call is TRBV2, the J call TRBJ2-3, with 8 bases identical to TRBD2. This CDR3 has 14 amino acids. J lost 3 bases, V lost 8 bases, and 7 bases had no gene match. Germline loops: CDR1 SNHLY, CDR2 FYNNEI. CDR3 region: CASHRRGGTDTQYF. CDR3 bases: TGTGCCAGCCACCGACGGGGGGGAACAGATACGCAGTATTTT. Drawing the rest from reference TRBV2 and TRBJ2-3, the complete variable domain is EPEVTQTPSHQVTQMGQEVILRCVPISNHLYFYWYRQILGQKVEFLVSFYNNEISEKSEIFDDQFSVERPDGSNFTLKIRSTKLEDSAMYFCASHRRGGTDTQYFGPGTRLTVL.

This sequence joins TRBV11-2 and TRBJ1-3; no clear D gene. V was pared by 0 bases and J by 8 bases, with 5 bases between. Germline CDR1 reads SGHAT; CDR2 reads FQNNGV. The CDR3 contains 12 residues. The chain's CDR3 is CASSLEGYTIYF. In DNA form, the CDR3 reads TGTGCCAGCAGCTTAGAAGGGTACACCATATATTTT. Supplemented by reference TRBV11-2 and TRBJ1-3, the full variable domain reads EAGVAQSPRYKIIEKRQSVAFWCNPISGHATLYWYQQILGQGPKLLIQFQNNGVVDDSQLPKDRFSAERLKGVDSTLKIQPAKLEDSAVYLCASSLEGYTIYFGEGSWLTVV.

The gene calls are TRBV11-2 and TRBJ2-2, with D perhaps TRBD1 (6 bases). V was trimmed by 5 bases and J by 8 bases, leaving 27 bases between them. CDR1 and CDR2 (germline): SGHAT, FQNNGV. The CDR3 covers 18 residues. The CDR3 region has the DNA TGTGCCAGCAGCCCTCAAGGGGCCGCAGGGGCGGCGACGGGGGAGCTGTTTTTT. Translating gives CASSPQGAAGAATGELFF.

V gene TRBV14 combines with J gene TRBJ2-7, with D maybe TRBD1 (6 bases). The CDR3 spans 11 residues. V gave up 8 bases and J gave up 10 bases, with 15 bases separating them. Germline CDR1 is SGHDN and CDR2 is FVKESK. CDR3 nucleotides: TGTGCCAGCTCCGCCTGGGACAAACAGTACTTC. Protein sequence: CASSAWDKQYF.

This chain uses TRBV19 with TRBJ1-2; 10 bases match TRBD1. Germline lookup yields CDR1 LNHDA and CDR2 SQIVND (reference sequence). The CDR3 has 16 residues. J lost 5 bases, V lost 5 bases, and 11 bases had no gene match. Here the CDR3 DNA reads TGTGCCAGTAGTTCCACGACAGGGGGCCCATGGTATGGCTACACCTTC. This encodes CASSSTTGGPWYGYTF.

DNA for the CDR3: TGTGCCAGCCCTCTTGGGGGGGATAGCAATCAGCCCCAGCATTTT. Translation gives CASPLGGDSNQPQHF. The gene calls are TRBV27 and TRBJ1-5; a weak D match, TRBD1 (5 bases). V dropped 8 bases and J dropped 0 bases, with 14 bases sitting between them. Germline V gene lookup returns CDR1 MNHEY and CDR2 SMNVEV (reference sequence). This CDR3 has 15 amino acids.

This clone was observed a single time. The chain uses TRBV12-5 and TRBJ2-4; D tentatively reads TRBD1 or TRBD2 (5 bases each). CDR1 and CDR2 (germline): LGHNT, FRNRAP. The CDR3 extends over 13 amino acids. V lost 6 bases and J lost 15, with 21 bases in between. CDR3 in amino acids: CASGPGWDPRAYF. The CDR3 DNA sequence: TGTGCTAGTGGCCCTGGATGGGACCCCCGGGCGTACTTC.

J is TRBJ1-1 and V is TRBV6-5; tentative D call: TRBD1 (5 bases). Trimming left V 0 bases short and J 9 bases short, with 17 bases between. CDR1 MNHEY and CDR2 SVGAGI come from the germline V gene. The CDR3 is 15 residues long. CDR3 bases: TGTGCCAGCAGTTACTCGATCGCCGGGGGAGCGAAAGCTTTCTTT. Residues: CASSYSIAGGAKAFF.

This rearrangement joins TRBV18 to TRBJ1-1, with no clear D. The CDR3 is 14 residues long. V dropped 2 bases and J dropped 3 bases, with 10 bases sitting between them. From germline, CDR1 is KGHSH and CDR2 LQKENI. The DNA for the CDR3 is TGTGCCAGCTCACCAGTCTGGGGTGACACTGAAGCTTTCTTT. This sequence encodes CASSPVWGDTEAFF.

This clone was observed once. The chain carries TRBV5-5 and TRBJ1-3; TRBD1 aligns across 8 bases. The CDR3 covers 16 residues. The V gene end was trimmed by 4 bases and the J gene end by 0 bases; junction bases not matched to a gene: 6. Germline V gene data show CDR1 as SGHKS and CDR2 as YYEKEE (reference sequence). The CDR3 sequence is CASSQTGANSGNTIYF. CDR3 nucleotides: TGTGCCAGCAGCCAGACAGGGGCCAACTCTGGAAACACCATATATTTT.

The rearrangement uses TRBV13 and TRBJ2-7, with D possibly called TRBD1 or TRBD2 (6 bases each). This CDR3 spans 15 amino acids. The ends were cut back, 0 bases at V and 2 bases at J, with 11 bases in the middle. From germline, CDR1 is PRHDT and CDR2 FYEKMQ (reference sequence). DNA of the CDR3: TGTGCCAGCAGCTTAGGCAAGGGGGGAACCTACGAGCAGTACTTC. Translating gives CASSLGKGGTYEQYF.

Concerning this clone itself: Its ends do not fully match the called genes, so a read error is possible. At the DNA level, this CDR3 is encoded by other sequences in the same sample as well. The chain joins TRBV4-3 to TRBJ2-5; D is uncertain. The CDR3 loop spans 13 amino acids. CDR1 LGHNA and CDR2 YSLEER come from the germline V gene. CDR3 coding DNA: TGCGCCAGCAGCCTAACCCACCAGGAGACCCAGTACTTC. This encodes CASSLTHQETQYF.

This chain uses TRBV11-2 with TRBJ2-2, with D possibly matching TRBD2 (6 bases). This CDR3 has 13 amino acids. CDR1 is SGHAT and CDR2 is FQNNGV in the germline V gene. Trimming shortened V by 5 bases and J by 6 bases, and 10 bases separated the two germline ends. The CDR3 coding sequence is TGTGCCAGCAGCCCGACGGGAGCCGGGGAGCTGTTTTTT. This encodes CASSPTGAGELFF.

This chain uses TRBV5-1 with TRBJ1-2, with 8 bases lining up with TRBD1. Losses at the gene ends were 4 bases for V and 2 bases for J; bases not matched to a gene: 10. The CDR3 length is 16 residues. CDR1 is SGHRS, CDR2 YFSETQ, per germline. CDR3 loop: CASSPYPTGANYGYTF. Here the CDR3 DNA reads TGCGCCAGCAGCCCGTACCCGACAGGGGCCAACTATGGCTACACCTTC.

The DNA of the CDR3 is TGTGCCAGCAGCAAGTCGGCTGTTGGAAACACCATATATTTT. It codes for CASSKSAVGNTIYF. This chain connects TRBV7-9 to TRBJ1-3; D is undetermined. There are 14 residues in the CDR3. Germline assignment: CDR1 SEHNR and CDR2 FQNEAQ (reference sequence). The ends were cut back, 5 bases at V and 3 bases at J, with 11 bases in the middle.

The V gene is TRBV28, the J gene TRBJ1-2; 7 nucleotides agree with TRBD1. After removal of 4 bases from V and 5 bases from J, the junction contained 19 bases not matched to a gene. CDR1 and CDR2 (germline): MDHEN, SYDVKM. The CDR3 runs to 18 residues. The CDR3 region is CASSYRPQGGPLRYGYTF. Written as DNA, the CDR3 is TGTGCCAGCAGTTACCGTCCTCAGGGGGGTCCTTTAAGGTATGGCTACACCTTC.

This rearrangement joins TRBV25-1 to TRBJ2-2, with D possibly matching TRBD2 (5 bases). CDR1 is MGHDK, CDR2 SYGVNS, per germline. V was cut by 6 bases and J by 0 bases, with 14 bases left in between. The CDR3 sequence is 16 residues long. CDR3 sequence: CASSRDRGPNTGELFF. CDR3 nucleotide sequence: TGTGCCAGCAGCCGGGATCGCGGGCCGAACACCGGGGAGCTGTTTTTT.

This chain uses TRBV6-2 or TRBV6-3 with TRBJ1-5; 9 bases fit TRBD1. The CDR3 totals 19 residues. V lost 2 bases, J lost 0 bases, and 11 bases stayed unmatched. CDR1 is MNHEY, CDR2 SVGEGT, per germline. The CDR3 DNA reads TGTGCCAGCAGTTACCTCGGGGGGACAGGGACATATAGCAATCAGCCCCAGCATTTT. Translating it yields CASSYLGGTGTYSNQPQHF.